This T cell receptor beta chain is from a study of blood T cell repertoires in COVID-19. Study at large: The United States, Italy and Spain supplied acute and convalescent COVID-19 samples. The analysed material was cDNA or gDNA that came from T cells, B-cell-depleted T cells, or PBMCs.

In germline, CDR1 is LGHNA, CDR2 YNFKEQ. This CDR3 has 15 residues. Losses at the gene ends were 4 bases for V and 10 bases for J; bases not matched to a gene: 13. Study processing details: It was from reference gene primer amplification that nucleated cell counts were estimated. Produced via immunoSEQ multiplex PCR; TCRdb's table is partial and in-frame only. D and trimming were read from the DNA, whereas the V and J calls and clone size are those reported in that table. The table has approximately 100,000 clones, roughly 90% seen once; the top ten hold 6.2%. This clonotype originated in a human donor in a cohort sampled during active COVID-19. J is TRBJ2-1 and V is TRBV4-2; 7 bases match TRBD2. Sequenced material: peripheral blood. This chain's CDR3 is CASSLAGEGGKEQFF. In DNA, the CDR3 is TGTGCCAGCAGCCTCGCCGGGGAGGGAGGGAAAGAGCAGTTCTTC.